This T cell receptor (beta chain) came from a study of blood T cell repertoires in COVID-19. V shed 6 bases and J 0 bases; nucleotides not matched to a gene: 7. Germline V gene data show CDR1 as LNHDA and CDR2 as SQIVND (reference sequence). This CDR3 is built from 16 residues. Repertoires were generated with immunoSEQ multiplex PCR, while TCRdb's copy carries only in-frame clones and drops some. The sample holds fewer than 50,000 clones, about 74% seen once. This sequence joins TRBV19 and TRBJ2-2; 7 bases fit TRBD1. The sequencing input was peripheral blood. The receptor comes from a man between 65 and 79 years old with COVID-19, enrolled during active disease. In DNA, the CDR3 is TGTGCCAGTAGCACCCCAGGGGGTCCGAACACCGGGGAGCTGTTTTTT. Its translation: CASSTPGGPNTGELFF.